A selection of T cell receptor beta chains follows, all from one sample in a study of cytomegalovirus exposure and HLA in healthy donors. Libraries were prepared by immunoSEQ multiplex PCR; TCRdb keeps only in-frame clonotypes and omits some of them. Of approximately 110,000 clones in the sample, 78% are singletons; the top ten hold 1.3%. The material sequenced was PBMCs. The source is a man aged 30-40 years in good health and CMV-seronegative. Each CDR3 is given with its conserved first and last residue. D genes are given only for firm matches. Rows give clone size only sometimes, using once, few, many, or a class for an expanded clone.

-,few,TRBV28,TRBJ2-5,TGTGCCAGCAGAGGACCTATCAGGGGCGGGGACAGAGTAGTGGAGACCCAGTACTTC,CASRGPIRGGDRVVETQYF
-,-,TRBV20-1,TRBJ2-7,TGCAGGGGGGGTTTGACCGAGCAGTACTTC,CRGGLTEQYF
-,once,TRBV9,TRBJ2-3,TGTGCCAGCAGCGTGTTGGTTGAAGAGTGGGATACGCAGTATTTT,CASSVLVEEWDTQYF
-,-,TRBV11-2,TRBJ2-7,TGTGCCAGCAGAAACCGCGCGGGGAGCGGGACAGGCCTAGGGGAGCAGTACTTC,CASRNRAGSGTGLGEQYF
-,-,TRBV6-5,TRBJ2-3,TGTGCCAGCAGCCGCGAAGATACGCAGTATTTT,CASSREDTQYF
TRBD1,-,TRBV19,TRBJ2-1,TGTGCCAGCAGGGACAGATACAATGAGCAGTTCTTC,CASRDRYNEQFF
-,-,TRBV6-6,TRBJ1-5,TGTGCCAGCAGCCGAGACACCGCTCAGCCCCAGCATTTT,CASSRDTAQPQHF
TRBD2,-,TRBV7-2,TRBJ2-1,TGTGCCAGCAGCTTACAAGCGGGGGTCTTGGATGAGCAGTTCTTC,CASSLQAGVLDEQFF
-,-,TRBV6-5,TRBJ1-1,TGTGCCAGCAGTCACTCCGCCGGGGGAGCGGAAGCTTTCTTT,CASSHSAGGAEAFF
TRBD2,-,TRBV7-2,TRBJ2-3,TGTGCCAGCAGCTTGGGACTAGCGGGGGGCACAGATACGCAGTATTTT,CASSLGLAGGTDTQYF
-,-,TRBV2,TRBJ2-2,TGTGCCAGCAGTGAAAGTAGGGCTAGCGCCAACACCGGGGAGCTGTTTTTT,CASSESRASANTGELFF
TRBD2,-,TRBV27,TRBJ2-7,TGTGCCAGCAGTGGGGGACTAGCGGGTCGCTCCTACGAGCAGTACTTC,CASSGGLAGRSYEQYF
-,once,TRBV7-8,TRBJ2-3,TGTGCCACAGGCCGGGACTCGACTTTCACAGATACGCAGTATTTT,CATGRDSTFTDTQYF
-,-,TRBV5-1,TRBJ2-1,TGCGCCAGCAATGACCGGGTTCGGGATGAGCAGTTCTTC,CASNDRVRDEQFF
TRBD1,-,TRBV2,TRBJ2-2,TGTGCCAGGGGACAGGGATCCGGGGAGCTGTTTTTT,CARGQGSGELFF
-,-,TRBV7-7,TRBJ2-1,TGTGCTAGCAGCTTAGGGCTAGACAATGAGCAGTTCTTC,CASSLGLDNEQFF
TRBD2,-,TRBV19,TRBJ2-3,TGTGCCAGCGGGACTAGCGGCACAGATACGCAGTATTTT,CASGTSGTDTQYF
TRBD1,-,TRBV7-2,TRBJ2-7,TGTGCCAGCAGCGAAGGACGGAGGACAGGGAAAAACGAGCAGTACTTC,CASSEGRRTGKNEQYF
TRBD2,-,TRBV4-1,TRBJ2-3,TGCGCCAGCAGCCAAGACCCGGGGCCAGCGGGGGTTCGCACAGATACGCAGTATTTT,CASSQDPGPAGVRTDTQYF
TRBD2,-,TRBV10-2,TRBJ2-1,TGCGCCAGCAGTTTAAGCGGGGGGGCCAGTGAGCAGTTCTTC,CASSLSGGASEQFF
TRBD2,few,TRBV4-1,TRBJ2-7,TGCGCCAGCAGCCAAGCGACTAGCGGGCCGGGCAGTAGGAAGCAGTACTTC,CASSQATSGPGSRKQYF
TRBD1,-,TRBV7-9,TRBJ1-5,TGTGCCAGCAGCTTAGAGTGGGACAGGGTGGGTCAGCCCCAGCATTTT,CASSLEWDRVGQPQHF
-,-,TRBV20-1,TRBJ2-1,TGCAGTGCCCTAGTCAATGAGCAGTTCTTC,CSALVNEQFF
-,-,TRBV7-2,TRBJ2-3,TGTGCCAGCAGCTTAGGAGGAAAGACAGATACGCAGTATTTT,CASSLGGKTDTQYF
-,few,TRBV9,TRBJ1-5,TGTGCCAGCAGTGTGGGAGGAGTTGAAAATCAGCCCCAGCATTTT,CASSVGGVENQPQHF
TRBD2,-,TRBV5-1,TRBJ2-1,TGCGCCAGCAGCCCAGGGACTAGCCATGAGCAGTTCTTC,CASSPGTSHEQFF
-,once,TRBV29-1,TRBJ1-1,TGCAGCGTGGGACAAATGAACACTGAAGCTTTCTTT,CSVGQMNTEAFF
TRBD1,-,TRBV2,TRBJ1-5,TGTGCCAGCAGTGTCGTTGGCAGGGGGTATAGCAATCAGCCCCAGCATTTT,CASSVVGRGYSNQPQHF
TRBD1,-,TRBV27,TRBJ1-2,TGTGCCAGCAGTTTATCCGACAGGGGCTATGGCTACACCTTC,CASSLSDRGYGYTF
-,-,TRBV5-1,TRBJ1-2,TGCGCCAGCAGCTTTGTGGACAAAAACTATGGCTACACCTTC,CASSFVDKNYGYTF
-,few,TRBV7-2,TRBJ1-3,TGTGCCAGCAGCTTGCAGGGATTCCAGAGCTCTGGAAACACCATATATTTT,CASSLQGFQSSGNTIYF
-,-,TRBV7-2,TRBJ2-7,TGTGCCAGCAGCTTAGCGCCAGGTCACGAGCAGTACTTC,CASSLAPGHEQYF
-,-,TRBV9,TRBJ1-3,TGTGCCAGCAGCGTAGATCTGTCAGGGGTCGGAAACACCATATATTTT,CASSVDLSGVGNTIYF
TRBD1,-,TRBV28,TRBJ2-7,TGTGCCAGCCTCCCCCAGGGGGCCTACGAGCAGTACTTC,CASLPQGAYEQYF
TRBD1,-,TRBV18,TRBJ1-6,TGTGCCAGCTCACCACCTGGACAGGGGAGAAATTCACCCCTCCACTTT,CASSPPGQGRNSPLHF
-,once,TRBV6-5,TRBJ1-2,TGTGCCAGCAGTCGATCTACAGCGGATTATGGCTACACCTTC,CASSRSTADYGYTF
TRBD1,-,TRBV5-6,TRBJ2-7,TGTGCCAGCAGCATAAGGGACAGGGCACTCTCCTACGAGCAGTACTTC,CASSIRDRALSYEQYF